This entry describes one TCR beta chain. This entry comes from a study of blood T cell repertoires in COVID-19. At the level of the study: Samples representing acute and convalescent COVID-19 were sourced from the United States, Italy and Spain. Sample material is recorded as cDNA or gDNA derived from T cells, B-cell-depleted T cells, or PBMCs.

The table came from immunoSEQ multiplex PCR; TCRdb's copy has only in-frame clones and leaves some out. This sample has roughly 380,000 clones, with around nine tenths found just once. Trimming removed 5 bases from V and 8 bases from J; junction bases left unmatched: 8. Germline lookup yields CDR1 LNHDA and CDR2 SQIVND (reference sequence). The CDR3 is 13 residues long. The sequence was collected from a woman aged 40 to 49 with COVID-19, enrolled during active disease. The rearrangement uses TRBV19 and TRBJ1-2; TRBD1 matches 7 bases. Sequencing was done on a sample of peripheral blood. The CDR3 loop reads CASSQRDRGGYTF. The CDR3, as DNA: TGTGCCAGTAGTCAACGGGACAGAGGGGGCTACACCTTC.